This T cell receptor (beta chain) comes out of a study of T cells in Graves' hyperthyroidism and ophthalmopathy. Study results and caveats: Ophthalmopathy got predicted by the model a median about six months before its onset.

The CDR3 regions of TCR beta were amplified from RNA transcripts. Initially, a first-round RT-PCR of the TCR CDR3 employed the HTBI primer set. TCRdb re-called the multiplex PCR reads with MiXCR, one entry per CDR3 protein. The sample shows under 400,000 distinct CDR3 sequences, around a sixth of them seen only once. V shed 8 bases, J shed 3 bases, and the junction held 7 bases outside the gene matches. This CDR3 has 13 amino acids. Germline V lookup: CDR1 LNHDA, CDR2 SQIVND (reference sequence). The PBMCs studied were ones that came from roughly 9.4 ml fresh peripheral blood. On this clonotype itself: Its antigen is not known.

The gene calls are TRBV19 and TRBJ2-7; TRBD2 matches at 7 bases. The sequence was obtained from a woman under 30 with Graves' hyperthyroidism that later progressed to Graves' ophthalmopathy. Sequenced material: blood. This CDR3 is CASLTGGGYEQYF. DNA of the CDR3: TGTGCCAGTCTCACTGGGGGGGGCTACGAGCAGTACTTC.